These 18 T cell receptor beta chains share one sample of origin, sequenced in a study of blood T cell repertoires in COVID-19 (dated by TCRdb to the early 2020s). The protocol used for the library was the immunoSEQ multiplex PCR assay. TCRdb took this table from immuneACCESS and kept in-frame rearrangements with V and J called. Such tables lack part of the clones; where checked against another copy, unresolved V genes explain under half of the gap, and the rest is unexplained. The sample profile shows 150,000 or so clones; about 91% of them were found once. The ten largest clones take up 9% to 12% of the sample. The sample consisted of peripheral blood. These receptors all come from a man aged 50-59 years with acute or convalescent COVID-19.

This sequence joins TRBV3-1 (or the pseudogene TRBV3-2) and TRBJ1-1, with D possibly matching TRBD1 (5 bases). The CDR3 is 13 amino acids. The germline V gene has CDR1 LGHDT and CDR2 YNNKEL (reference sequence). Trimming removed 1 base at V and 11 bases at J, with 14 bases between. In nucleotides, the CDR3 is TGTGCCAGCAGCCAAGGGCAGGGTTTGGGTGCTTTCTTT. Its translation: CASSQGQGLGAFF.

This chain joins TRBV13 and TRBJ2-1; D might be TRBD2 (6 bases). Germline V CDR1 and CDR2: PRHDT, FYEKMQ (reference sequence). The CDR3 totals 15 residues. V dropped 2 bases and J dropped 11 bases, with 19 bases sitting between them. The CDR3 here is CASSLPGELTMKQFF. In DNA, the CDR3 is TGTGCCAGCAGCTTACCGGGGGAATTAACAATGAAGCAGTTCTTC.

The chain links TRBV10-1 to TRBJ2-1; D is ambiguous. Trimming removed 3 bases from V and 1 base from J, with 10 bases in between. The CDR3 is made up of 15 amino acids. Germline CDR1 is WNHNN and CDR2 is SYGVQD (reference sequence). CDR3 sequence reads: CASSDTLSSYNEQFF. CDR3 nucleotide sequence: TGCGCCAGCAGTGACACACTATCATCCTACAATGAGCAGTTCTTC.

This clone was recorded a few times. The chain carries TRBV5-1 and TRBJ2-7; D might be TRBD2 (6 bases). Germline loops: CDR1 SGHRS, CDR2 YFSETQ. The V end was cut by 7 bases, the J end by 4 bases, with 15 bases between. The CDR3 has 13 residues. The CDR3 DNA reads TGCGCCAGCGCCGGGGGACTCTTATACGAGCAGTACTTC. Residues: CASAGGLLYEQYF.

V gene TRBV30 combines with J gene TRBJ2-1; 10 nucleotides line up with TRBD1. CDR1 and CDR2 (germline): GTSNPN, SVGIG (reference sequence). V dropped 3 bases and J dropped 4; count of bases not matched to a gene: 12. The CDR3 has 17 residues. CDR3 in amino acids: CAWSTYSGTGDYNEQFF. The DNA for the CDR3 is TGTGCCTGGAGCACCTATTCCGGGACAGGGGATTACAATGAGCAGTTCTTC.

The chain couples TRBV10-3 to TRBJ2-3, with 7 bases matching TRBD2. J gave up 0 bases and V 6 bases, and 6 bases lay outside the gene matches. CDR3 length: 15 residues. CDR1 and CDR2 from the germline V gene are ENHRY and SYGVKD. The CDR3 sequence is CAIRPTGLSTDTQYF. The DNA for the CDR3 is TGTGCCATCAGACCCACGGGACTAAGCACAGATACGCAGTATTTT.

V and J are TRBV14 and TRBJ1-1, with TRBD1 identical over 8 bases. V gave up 4 bases and J gave up 6 bases; unmatched junction bases: 4. The CDR3 spans 13 residues. Germline lookup yields CDR1 SGHDN and CDR2 FVKESK. As DNA, the CDR3 is TGTGCCAGCAGCCGACAGGGGAGGTCTGAAGCTTTCTTT. Translation: CASSRQGRSEAFF.

V usage is TRBV5-1 and J usage is TRBJ2-7, with 8 bases identical to TRBD2. Germline CDR1 is SGHRS and CDR2 is YFSETQ. J lost 0 bases, V lost 7 bases, and 6 bases had no gene match. The length of the CDR3 is 14 residues. Here the CDR3 DNA reads TGCGCCAGCGCTACAACTAGCGGCTCCTACGAGCAGTACTTC. Translation: CASATTSGSYEQYF.

The chain carries TRBV28 and TRBJ2-7; TRBD2 matches at 11 bases. This CDR3 contains 18 residues. Germline V lookup: CDR1 MDHEN, CDR2 SYDVKM. V lost 2 bases to trimming and J lost 0 bases; unmatched junction nucleotides: 9. The CDR3 DNA reads as TGTGCCAGCAGTTTAGTTGCTAGCGGGAGGCCCAGCTCCTACGAGCAGTACTTC. Its protein product is CASSLVASGRPSSYEQYF.

The rearrangement links TRBV7-9 to TRBJ1-5; 11 bases match TRBD1. In germline, CDR1 is SEHNR, CDR2 FQNEAQ (reference sequence). V lost 6 bases to trimming and J lost 7 bases; unmatched junction nucleotides: 8. The CDR3 extends over 15 amino acids. The CDR3, as DNA: TGTGCCAGCAGTTCCGGGACAGGGGGTCACCAGCCCCAGCATTTT. Translated, it gives CASSSGTGGHQPQHF.

This chain uses TRBV20-1 with TRBJ1-2; 7 positions agree with TRBD1. J lost 8 bases, V lost 5 bases, and 5 bases had no gene match. Germline CDR1 and CDR2: DFQATT and SNEGSKA (reference sequence). This CDR3 is 11 amino acids long. The CDR3 DNA reads as TGCAGTGCTGACCAGGACAGGGGCTACACCTTC. This codes for CSADQDRGYTF.

The gene calls are TRBV5-4 and TRBJ1-2; TRBD1 might be the D (6 bases). Germline assignment: CDR1 SGHNT and CDR2 YYREEE (reference sequence). This CDR3 has 16 residues. The V end lost 2 bases, the J end lost 0 bases, and 14 bases lay between the germline ends. CDR3 nucleotide sequence: TGTGCCAGCAGCTTCCAGGGGACCCGCGCTAACTATGGCTACACCTTC. It yields the protein CASSFQGTRANYGYTF.

The chain links TRBV10-3 to TRBJ1-1; D ambiguous. The CDR3 has 13 amino acids. Germline CDR1 ENHRY, CDR2 SYGVKD. The V and J ends lost 2 bases and 1 base respectively, with 5 bases between them. CDR3 residues: CAISESPNTEAFF. The CDR3 nucleotides are TGTGCCATCAGTGAGAGCCCGAACACTGAAGCTTTCTTT.

The V call is TRBV21-1, the J call TRBJ2-7; TRBD1 was called by the table and not checked on the DNA. TRBV21-1 is a listed pseudogene. The CDR3 contains 14 residues. The chain's CDR3 is CASGNRGHGYEQYF. The DNA for the CDR3 is TGTGCCAGCGGGAACAGGGGGCATGGATACGAGCAGTACTTC.

This chain links TRBV30 with TRBJ1-1; tentatively, D is TRBD1 (6 bases). The CDR3 has 13 residues. V lost 2 bases to trimming and J lost 5 bases, with 12 bases between them. Germline V CDR1 and CDR2: GTSNPN, SVGIG (reference sequence). The CDR3 region is CAWSPGVATEAFF. CDR3 DNA sequence: TGTGCCTGGAGTCCAGGGGTAGCGACTGAAGCTTTCTTT. Variable domain in full (rest from reference TRBV30 and TRBJ1-1): SQTIHQWPATLVQPVGSPLSLECTVEGTSNPNLYWYRQAAGRGLQLLFYSVGIGQISSEVPQNLSASRPQDRQFILSSKKLLLSDSGFYLCAWSPGVATEAFFGQGTRLTVV.

The gene calls are TRBV19 and TRBJ1-5, with a tentative D call TRBD1 (5 bases). The CDR3 has 14 residues. CDR1 is LNHDA, CDR2 SQIVND, per germline (reference sequence). Trimming pared 3 bases from V and 3 bases from J, leaving 9 bases between. CDR3 sequence reads: CASSIRQYNQPQHF. The CDR3 DNA is TGTGCCAGTAGTATTCGACAGTACAATCAGCCCCAGCATTTT.

The genes are TRBV27 and TRBJ2-7, with 9 bases aligning to TRBD2. Germline lookup yields CDR1 MNHEY and CDR2 SMNVEV (reference sequence). There are 14 residues in the CDR3. V was clipped by 8 bases and J by 6 bases; unmatched bases: 11. The CDR3 DNA reads TGTGCCAGCGGGCGGGGGGGCCTTTTTGTCGAGCAGTACTTC. This sequence encodes CASGRGGLFVEQYF.

The chain has TRBV28 and TRBJ2-1; D perhaps matches TRBD1 (5 bases). Trimming took off 6 bases at V and 0 bases at J, with 15 bases between the two ends. This CDR3 contains 16 residues. Germline CDR1 MDHEN, CDR2 SYDVKM. CDR3 sequence reads: CASRNTRVNSYNEQFF. DNA for the CDR3: TGTGCCAGCAGAAACACCAGGGTAAACTCCTACAATGAGCAGTTCTTC.